This TCR beta chain came from a study of monozygotic twins with cystic fibrosis. The CDR3 is 13 amino acids. The V gene's germline CDR1 is MNHEY and CDR2 SMNVEV (reference sequence). Trimming pared 6 bases from V and 4 bases from J, leaving 7 bases between. This table comes from immunoSEQ multiplex PCR, and its TCRdb copy is limited to in-frame clones, with some not included. The table has fewer than 30,000 clones, 75% to 95% seen once. J is TRBJ1-6 and V is TRBV27, with D perhaps matching TRBD1 (6 bases). The specimen was blood. The TCR sequence derives from a girl aged 2-9 years with cystic fibrosis. The CDR3 region is CASSQGYNSPLHF. The CDR3 DNA is TGTGCCAGCAGCCAGGGGTATAATTCACCCCTCCACTTT.